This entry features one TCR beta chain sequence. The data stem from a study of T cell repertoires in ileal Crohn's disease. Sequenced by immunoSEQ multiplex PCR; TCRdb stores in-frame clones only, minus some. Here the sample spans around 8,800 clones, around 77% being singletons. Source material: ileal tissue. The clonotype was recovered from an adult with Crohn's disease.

CDR3 sequence reads: CASSLPLRTSGGKQYF. As DNA, the CDR3 is TGTGCCAGCAGTTTACCCTTGAGGACTAGCGGGGGAAAGCAGTACTTC. The rearrangement uses TRBV6-6 and TRBJ2-7; 13 bases match TRBD2. Unmatched junction bases numbered 11, after V lost 4 bases and J lost 8 bases. Per the germline V gene, CDR1 is MNHNY and CDR2 is SVGAGI (reference sequence). This CDR3 region has 16 residues.